This T cell receptor (beta chain) was captured in a study of identical twins. TCRdb reanalysed the 5' RACE reads using MiXCR and keeps one entry per CDR3 protein. Of hundreds of thousands of distinct CDR3 sequences listed, about 20% are singletons. Per the germline V gene, CDR1 is GTSNPN and CDR2 is SVGIG (reference sequence). J gave up 3 bases and V 5 bases, and 1 base lay outside the gene matches. The CDR3 is 13 residues long. Separately, the same data were catalogued under a study of T cells expressing NK-cell markers. That work contributes: CD8+ T cells in six or seven donors included dominant NKG2C+ clonotypes at roughly 1.0-7.0%.

This TCR derives from a woman aged 18 to 35 in good health. The chain joins TRBV30 to TRBJ2-6; 7 positions agree with TRBD1. The source material was PBMCs. CDR3 nucleotides: TGTGCCTGGGACAGGGTTGGGGCCAACGTCCTGACTTTC. As protein: CAWDRVGANVLTF.